This is a list of T cell receptor beta chains from one sample in a study of post-analysis software for immune sequencing data. TCRdb redid the calling of the PCR reads with MiXCR, one entry per CDR3 protein. The sample gives about 760,000 distinct CDR3 sequences, roughly 29% of which show up once; approximately 0.6% is in the top ten. Sequenced sample: blood. Receptors were obtained from a girl aged 5-17 years with multiple sclerosis. Each CDR3 is given with its conserved first and last residue. The D gene is left open where the match is weak. Clone size is given for some rows only: seen once, a few or many times, or a class if the clone is expanded.

clone size: few; D gene: TRBD1; J gene: TRBJ2-1; V gene: TRBV24-1; CDR3 protein: CATSEAGTGGNEQFF; CDR3 DNA: TGTGCCACCAGTGAGGCCGGGACAGGGGGCAATGAGCAGTTCTTC
clone size: many; D gene: .; J gene: TRBJ1-6; V gene: TRBV20-1; CDR3 protein: CSAREFEGDAYNSPLHF; CDR3 DNA: TGCAGTGCTAGAGAGTTCGAGGGGGACGCCTATAATTCACCCCTCCACTTT
clone size: few; D gene: TRBD2; J gene: TRBJ2-1; V gene: TRBV18; CDR3 protein: CASSPLREVYNEQFF; CDR3 DNA: TGTGCCAGCTCACCTCTCCGGGAGGTTTACAATGAGCAGTTCTTC
clone size: .; D gene: .; J gene: TRBJ2-1; V gene: TRBV29-1; CDR3 protein: CSMAGARRYEQFF; CDR3 DNA: TGCAGCATGGCAGGGGCCAGGCGCTACGAGCAGTTCTTC
clone size: few; D gene: .; J gene: TRBJ2-2; V gene: TRBV5-1; CDR3 protein: CASSLSSRDTGELFF; CDR3 DNA: TGCGCCAGCAGCTTGAGTTCCAGGGACACCGGGGAGCTGTTTTTT
clone size: .; D gene: .; J gene: TRBJ2-7; V gene: TRBV12-3/TRBV12-4; CDR3 protein: CASSPEAGRETYEQYF; CDR3 DNA: TGTGCCAGCAGTCCTGAGGCGGGGCGGGAAACTTACGAGCAGTACTTC
clone size: .; D gene: TRBD1; J gene: TRBJ2-5; V gene: TRBV5-5; CDR3 protein: CASSTTGGTQYF; CDR3 DNA: TGTGCCAGCAGCACAACAGGGGGGACCCAGTACTTC
clone size: few; D gene: TRBD2; J gene: TRBJ2-1; V gene: TRBV9; CDR3 protein: CASSVGSGAYNEQFF; CDR3 DNA: TGTGCCAGCAGCGTAGGTAGCGGGGCCTACAATGAGCAGTTCTTC
clone size: once; D gene: .; J gene: TRBJ1-5; V gene: TRBV6-1; CDR3 protein: CANSEVLRDGNQPQHF; CDR3 DNA: TGTGCCAACAGTGAAGTCCTCCGGGACGGTAATCAGCCCCAGCATTTT
clone size: few; D gene: TRBD2; J gene: TRBJ2-1; V gene: TRBV6-5; CDR3 protein: CASSQWDSGLAGEQFF; CDR3 DNA: TGTGCCAGCAGCCAATGGGATTCGGGACTAGCGGGAGAGCAGTTCTTC
clone size: .; D gene: TRBD2; J gene: TRBJ2-5; V gene: TRBV20-1; CDR3 protein: CSASPRAGGPETQYF; CDR3 DNA: TGCAGTGCTAGTCCCCGAGCGGGGGGGCCAGAGACCCAGTACTTC
clone size: .; D gene: .; J gene: TRBJ2-1; V gene: TRBV6-1; CDR3 protein: CASSERLGGYNEQFF; CDR3 DNA: TGTGCCAGCAGTGAAAGGCTGGGCGGTTACAATGAGCAGTTCTTC
clone size: .; D gene: .; J gene: TRBJ2-7; V gene: TRBV3-1; CDR3 protein: CASQSPGPPYEQYF; CDR3 DNA: TGTGCCAGCCAGAGTCCCGGACCTCCCTACGAGCAGTACTTC
clone size: .; D gene: TRBD2; J gene: TRBJ2-1; V gene: TRBV7-6; CDR3 protein: CASSGGTSGANERFF; CDR3 DNA: TGTGCCAGCAGCGGCGGGACTAGCGGGGCAAATGAGCGGTTCTTC
clone size: few; D gene: .; J gene: TRBJ2-7; V gene: TRBV4-1; CDR3 protein: CASSPPEERVGHEQYF; CDR3 DNA: TGCGCCAGCAGCCCCCCCGAGGAGAGGGTAGGCCACGAGCAGTACTTC
clone size: few; D gene: TRBD2; J gene: TRBJ2-7; V gene: TRBV20-1; CDR3 protein: CSARVGGRPYYEQYF; CDR3 DNA: TGCAGTGCTAGAGTAGGCGGGAGGCCCTACTACGAGCAGTACTTC
clone size: .; D gene: .; J gene: TRBJ1-1; V gene: TRBV10-3; CDR3 protein: CAISRTAILNTEAFF; CDR3 DNA: TGTGCCATCAGTCGGACAGCAATTTTAAACACTGAAGCTTTCTTT
clone size: .; D gene: .; J gene: TRBJ2-2; V gene: TRBV11-2; CDR3 protein: CASSPWGNTGELFF; CDR3 DNA: TGTGCCAGCAGCCCATGGGGGAACACCGGGGAGCTGTTTTTT
clone size: .; D gene: .; J gene: TRBJ1-6; V gene: TRBV5-1; CDR3 protein: CASSLDSTRDSPLHF; CDR3 DNA: TGCGCCAGCAGCTTGGATTCGACGAGAGATTCACCCCTCCACTTT
clone size: .; D gene: .; J gene: TRBJ2-5; V gene: TRBV29-1; CDR3 protein: CSVTGSGMRETQYF; CDR3 DNA: TGCAGCGTGACCGGTTCGGGGATGAGGGAGACCCAGTACTTC
clone size: few; D gene: .; J gene: TRBJ2-3; V gene: TRBV7-9; CDR3 protein: CASSLATADTQYF; CDR3 DNA: TGTGCCAGCAGCTTAGCGACGGCGGATACGCAGTATTTT
clone size: .; D gene: .; J gene: TRBJ1-1; V gene: TRBV7-9; CDR3 protein: CASSLTDRNTEAFF; CDR3 DNA: TGTGCCAGCAGCTTAACCGACAGGAACACTGAAGCTTTCTTT
clone size: .; D gene: .; J gene: TRBJ1-4; V gene: TRBV7-2; CDR3 protein: CASSARTGTNEKRFF; CDR3 DNA: TGTGCCAGCAGCGCGAGGACGGGCACTAATGAAAAACGGTTTTTT
clone size: .; D gene: TRBD1; J gene: TRBJ1-1; V gene: TRBV27; CDR3 protein: CASSHRGPNTEAFF; CDR3 DNA: TGTGCCAGCAGCCACAGGGGACCGAACACTGAAGCTTTCTTT
clone size: many; D gene: .; J gene: TRBJ2-5; V gene: TRBV29-1; CDR3 protein: CSVGGTGGETQYF; CDR3 DNA: TGCAGCGTTGGGGGAACAGGTGGAGAGACCCAGTACTTC
clone size: .; D gene: TRBD1; J gene: TRBJ1-6; V gene: TRBV20-1; CDR3 protein: CSASPRGIDNSPLHF; CDR3 DNA: TGCAGTGCTAGTCCCAGGGGGATCGATAATTCGCCCCTCCACTTT
clone size: few; D gene: TRBD1; J gene: TRBJ2-5; V gene: TRBV13; CDR3 protein: CASSRGQGKETQYF; CDR3 DNA: TGTGCCAGCAGCCGCGGACAGGGCAAAGAGACCCAGTACTTC